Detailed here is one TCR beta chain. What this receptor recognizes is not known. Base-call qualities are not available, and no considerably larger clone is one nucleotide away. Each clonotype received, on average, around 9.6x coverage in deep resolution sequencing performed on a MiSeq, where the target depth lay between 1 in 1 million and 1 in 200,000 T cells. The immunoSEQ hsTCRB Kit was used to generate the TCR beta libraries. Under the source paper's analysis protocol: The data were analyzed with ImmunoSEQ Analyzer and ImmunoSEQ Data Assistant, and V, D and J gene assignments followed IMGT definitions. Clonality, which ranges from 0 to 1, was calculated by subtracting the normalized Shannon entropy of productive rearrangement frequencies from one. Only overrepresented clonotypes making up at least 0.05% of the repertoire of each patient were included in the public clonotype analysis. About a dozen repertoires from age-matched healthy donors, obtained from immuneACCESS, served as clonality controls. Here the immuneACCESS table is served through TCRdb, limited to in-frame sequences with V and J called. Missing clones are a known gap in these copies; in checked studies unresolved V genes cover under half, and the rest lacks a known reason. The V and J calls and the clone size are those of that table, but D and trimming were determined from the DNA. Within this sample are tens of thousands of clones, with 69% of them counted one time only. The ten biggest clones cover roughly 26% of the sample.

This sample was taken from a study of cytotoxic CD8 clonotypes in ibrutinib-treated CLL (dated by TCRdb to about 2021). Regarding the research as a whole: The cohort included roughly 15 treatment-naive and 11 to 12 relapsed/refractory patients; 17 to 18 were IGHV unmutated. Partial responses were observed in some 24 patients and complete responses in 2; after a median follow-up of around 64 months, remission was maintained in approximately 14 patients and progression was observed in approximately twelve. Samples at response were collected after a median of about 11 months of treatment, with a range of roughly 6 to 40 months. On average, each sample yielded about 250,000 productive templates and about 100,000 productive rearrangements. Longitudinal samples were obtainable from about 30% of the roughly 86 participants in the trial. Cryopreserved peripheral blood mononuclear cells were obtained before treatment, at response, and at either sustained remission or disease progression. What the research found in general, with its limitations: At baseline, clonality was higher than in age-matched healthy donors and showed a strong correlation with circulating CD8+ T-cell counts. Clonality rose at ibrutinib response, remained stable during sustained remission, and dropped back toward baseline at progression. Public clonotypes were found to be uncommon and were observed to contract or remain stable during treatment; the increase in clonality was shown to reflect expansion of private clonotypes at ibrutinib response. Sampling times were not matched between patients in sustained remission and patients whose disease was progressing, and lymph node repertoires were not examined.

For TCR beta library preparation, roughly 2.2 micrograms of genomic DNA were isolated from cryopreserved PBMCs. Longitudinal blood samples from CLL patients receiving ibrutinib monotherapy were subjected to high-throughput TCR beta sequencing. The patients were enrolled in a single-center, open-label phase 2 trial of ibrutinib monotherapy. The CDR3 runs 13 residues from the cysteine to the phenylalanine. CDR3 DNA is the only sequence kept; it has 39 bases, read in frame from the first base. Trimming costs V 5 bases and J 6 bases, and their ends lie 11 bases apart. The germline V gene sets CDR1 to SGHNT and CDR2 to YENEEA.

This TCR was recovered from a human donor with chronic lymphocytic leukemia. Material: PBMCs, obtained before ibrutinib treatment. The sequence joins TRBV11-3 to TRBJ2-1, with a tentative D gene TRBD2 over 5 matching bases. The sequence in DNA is TGTGCCAGCAGCCATGAGGGTTTCAATGAGCAGTTCTTC. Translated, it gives CASSHEGFNEQFF.